The next 28 T cell receptor beta chains were all read from a single sample in a study of early T cells in non-severe SARS-CoV-2 infection. Each CDR3 protein is one row after TCRdb ran MiXCR on the 5' RACE reads. This sample has some 61,000 distinct CDR3 sequences; 7% to 10% occur once, and the top ten carry 20%. The sequenced material came from whole blood. Every receptor here comes from an adult who was a healthcare worker with PCR-confirmed SARS-CoV-2 infection or an uninfected control (not recorded which).

This clonotype was seen at least ten times. J is TRBJ2-5 and V is TRBV7-9; D is ambiguous. Deletions cut 2 bases from V and 2 bases from J, with 9 bases between. The CDR3 consists of 14 residues. Germline loops: CDR1 SEHNR, CDR2 FQNEAQ (reference sequence). The CDR3 spells CASSLISRQETQYF. CDR3 in DNA: TGTGCCAGCAGCTTAATATCCAGACAAGAGACCCAGTACTTC.

The chain links TRBV6-1 to TRBJ2-2, with D possibly being TRBD2 (6 bases). There are 14 residues in the CDR3. Looked up from germline, CDR1 is MNHNS and CDR2 is SASEGT. V gave up 6 bases and J gave up 5 bases, with 13 bases separating them. DNA for the CDR3: TGTGCCAGCAGCCCCCGGGACTTTACCGGGGAGCTGTTTTTT. This translates into CASSPRDFTGELFF.

The chain is built from TRBV11-2 and TRBJ1-2; D gene ambiguous. V lost 4 bases and J lost 3, with 9 bases in between. The CDR3 sequence is 13 residues long. The germline gives CDR1 SGHAT, CDR2 FQNNGV. In DNA, the CDR3 is TGTGCCAGCAGCTCCTTATCGGACTATGGCTACACCTTC. It codes for CASSSLSDYGYTF.

This rearrangement joins TRBV2 to TRBJ2-1; TRBD2 matches 8 bases. V shed 5 bases and J 7 bases; nucleotides not matched to a gene: 7. Germline assignment: CDR1 SNHLY and CDR2 FYNNEI. The CDR3 extends over 14 amino acids. The CDR3 DNA sequence: TGTGCCAGCAGTTCTGGACTAGCTAGAAATGAGCAGTTCTTC. Translating it yields CASSSGLARNEQFF.

The chain carries TRBV11-2 and TRBJ2-2; D unclear. The CDR3 sequence is 14 residues long. Trimming took off 7 bases at V and 5 bases at J, with 14 bases between the two ends. Per germline, CDR1 SGHAT and CDR2 FQNNGV. In DNA, the CDR3 is TGTGCCAGCAACAAAAATCGGAGTACCGGGGAGCTGTTTTTT. It translates to CASNKNRSTGELFF.

The genes are TRBV9 and TRBJ1-6; 7 bases are shared with TRBD1. V dropped 4 bases and J dropped 6; count of bases not matched to a gene: 4. This CDR3 region has 14 residues. Germline assignment: CDR1 SGDLS and CDR2 YYNGEE. CDR3 nucleotides: TGTGCCAGCAGCCCCCGACAGGGTAATTCACCCCTCCACTTT. This sequence encodes CASSPRQGNSPLHF.

This clonotype was found a few times. The chain combines TRBV5-4 with TRBJ1-3; a weak D match, TRBD1 (5 bases). This CDR3 contains 16 residues. V dropped 4 bases and J dropped 2 bases, with 16 bases sitting between them. In germline, CDR1 is SGHNT, CDR2 YYREEE (reference sequence). CDR3 DNA sequence: TGTGCCAGCAGCCGGGGGGGAACCCTGGCTGGAAACACCATATATTTT. Translated: CASSRGGTLAGNTIYF.

The chain carries TRBV29-1 and TRBJ2-5; tentative D call: TRBD1 (6 bases). The germline CDR1 and CDR2 sequences are SQVTM and ANQGSEA. This CDR3 has 14 amino acids. Between the trimmed V and J ends, which lost 4 bases and 10 bases, there was a span of 22 bases. The CDR3 DNA reads as TGCAGCGTTGCCCCACGGGACACGCGTTACGACCAGTACTTC. Translating gives CSVAPRDTRYDQYF.

The genes are TRBV19 and TRBJ1-2, with 8 bases lining up with TRBD1. Germline values: CDR1 LNHDA, CDR2 SQIVND (reference sequence). J was trimmed by 8 bases and V by 5 bases; bases with no gene match: 4. This CDR3 has 12 residues. The DNA of the CDR3 is TGTGCCAGTAGTGGCGACAGGGGAGGCTACACCTTC. It translates to CASSGDRGGYTF.

V and J are TRBV7-8 and TRBJ2-7, with 8 bases lining up with TRBD2. Trimming took 3 bases from V and 5 from J; bases not matched to a gene: 3. CDR1 is SGHVS, CDR2 FQNEAQ, per germline. The CDR3 is made up of 13 amino acids. Here the CDR3 reads CASSFAGGDEQYF. The CDR3 DNA reads as TGTGCCAGCAGCTTCGCCGGGGGGGACGAGCAGTACTTC.

This clonotype was seen many times. The J gene is TRBJ2-7, the V gene TRBV20-1; maybe TRBD1 (5 bases). This CDR3 is built from 16 residues. The V gene lost 0 bases and the J gene lost 4 bases, with 19 bases spanning the gap. In germline, CDR1 is DFQATT, CDR2 SNEGSKA (reference sequence). CDR3 in DNA: TGCAGTGCTAGAGATCTTGGACACCCAAACAGTTACGAGCAGTACTTC. Residues: CSARDLGHPNSYEQYF.

In this sample, this clonotype turned up once. The chain has TRBV10-3 and TRBJ2-7; no definite D call. V lost 0 bases, J lost 6 bases, and 9 bases lay in between. CDR1 and CDR2 (germline): ENHRY, SYGVKD. The CDR3 is made up of 13 amino acids. CDR3 sequence reads: CAISESLAVEQYF. CDR3 nucleotides: TGTGCCATCAGTGAGTCCTTAGCTGTCGAGCAGTACTTC.

The sample holds many counts of this clonotype. The V gene is TRBV5-8, the J gene TRBJ1-2; D ambiguous. The V end was cut by 4 bases, the J end by 2 bases, with 12 bases between. Germline CDR1 SGHTS, CDR2 YDEGEE. CDR3 length: 14 amino acids. CDR3 DNA sequence: TGTGCCAGCAGCCGCAGGCGGGCAAACTATGGCTACACCTTC. Residues: CASSRRRANYGYTF.

This clonotype was detected a few times. The chain carries TRBV7-7 and TRBJ1-1; no reliable D call. The CDR3 is 13 residues long. Germline V gives CDR1 SSHAT, CDR2 FNYEAQ (reference sequence). V was trimmed by 5 bases and J by 5 bases, leaving 12 bases between them. The CDR3 nucleotides read TGTGCCAGCAGCCTCAAGAGTGGGACTGAAGCTTTCTTT. Protein sequence: CASSLKSGTEAFF.

This clonotype turned up a few times. The V and J genes are TRBV12-3 or TRBV12-4 and TRBJ2-7; D tentatively fits TRBD1 or TRBD2 (5 bases each). V was cut by 8 bases and J by 9 bases, with 23 bases left in between. The CDR3 consists of 14 residues. CDR3 DNA sequence: TGTGCCAGCGCCAGAGGGACCCAGTCCTTGGTGCAGTACTTC. It yields the protein CASARGTQSLVQYF.

This clonotype was counted only a few times. The chain recombines TRBV3-1 with TRBJ2-1, with D perhaps assigned TRBD1 or TRBD2 (6 bases each). The germline V and J ends were trimmed by 8 bases and 9 bases, with 11 bases remaining between them. The CDR3 totals 11 residues. Germline CDR1 LGHDT, CDR2 YNNKEL (reference sequence). The CDR3 coding sequence is TGTGCCAGCGGGGGGCTGGGTGAGCAGTTCTTC. The encoded protein is CASGGLGEQFF.

This clonotype turned up a few times. This chain joins TRBV24-1 and TRBJ2-2, with no clear D. V lost 9 bases to trimming and J lost 1 base, with 8 bases between them. The CDR3 runs to 13 residues. Germline CDR1 reads KGHDR; CDR2 reads SFDVKD. This CDR3 reads CATAPGNTGELFF. The CDR3 DNA reads TGTGCCACCGCCCCGGGGAACACCGGGGAGCTGTTTTTT.

The rearrangement uses TRBV2 and TRBJ2-2; D may be TRBD2 (5 bases). The germline V and J ends were trimmed by 4 bases and 1 base, with 7 bases remaining between them. The CDR3 runs 14 residues. Germline CDR1 is SNHLY and CDR2 is FYNNEI. The CDR3: CASSVEGNTGELFF. In DNA, the CDR3 is TGTGCCAGCAGTGTTGAGGGGAACACCGGGGAGCTGTTTTTT.

This clonotype was observed many times. This rearrangement joins TRBV12-3 or TRBV12-4 to TRBJ1-5; 9 bases agree with TRBD1. The ends lost 5 bases at V and 6 bases at J; junction bases unmatched: 5. The CDR3 has 14 residues. The CDR3 sequence is CASSRGQGGQPQHF. Written as DNA, the CDR3 is TGTGCCAGCAGTCGGGGACAGGGAGGTCAGCCCCAGCATTTT.

This clonotype came up a few times. The chain employs TRBV2 and TRBJ2-3, with 8 bases lining up with TRBD2. V was pared by 7 bases and J by 3 bases, with 9 bases of the junction left unmatched. Per germline, CDR1 SNHLY and CDR2 FYNNEI. The CDR3 has 15 amino acids. The CDR3 loop reads CASILGGGRTDTQYF. The CDR3 DNA is TGTGCCAGCATCCTGGGCGGGGGGAGGACAGATACGCAGTATTTT.

V is TRBV6-6 and J is TRBJ2-4; the D gene is possibly TRBD1 (5 bases). The germline V gene has CDR1 MNHNY and CDR2 SVGAGI (reference sequence). The CDR3 loop spans 13 amino acids. V lost 5 bases, J lost 9 bases, and 14 bases lay in between. The CDR3 sequence: CASSGAQGSIQYF. The CDR3 DNA is TGTGCCAGCAGTGGGGCGCAGGGAAGCATTCAGTACTTC.

This clonotype was recorded at least ten times. V gene TRBV7-8 combines with J gene TRBJ2-1; the D is unclear. The CDR3 loop spans 15 amino acids. Germline CDR1 reads SGHVS; CDR2 reads FQNEAQ. Trimming removed 5 bases from V and 7 bases from J, with 18 bases in between. Written as DNA, the CDR3 is TGTGCCAGCAGCCCCCGGTCGGTCCAAGGGAATGAGCAGTTCTTC. Encoded protein: CASSPRSVQGNEQFF. The variable domain in full, with the rest retrieved from reference TRBV7-8 and TRBJ2-1, is GAGVSQSPRYKVAKRGQDVALRCDPISGHVSLFWYQQALGQGPEFLTYFQNEAQLDKSGLPSDRFFAERPEGSVSTLKIQRTQQEDSAVYLCASSPRSVQGNEQFFGPGTRLTVL.

This clonotype was picked up a small number of times. The rearrangement uses TRBV5-8 and TRBJ2-5; TRBD1 matches 7 bases. The CDR3 consists of 13 residues. Per the germline V gene, CDR1 is SGHTS and CDR2 is YDEGEE. Trimming cost V 6 bases and J 4 bases; bases outside gene matches: 6. The chain's CDR3 is CASTTGNAETQYF. DNA of the CDR3: TGTGCCAGCACGACAGGGAATGCAGAGACCCAGTACTTC. The full variable domain, completed using reference TRBV5-8 and TRBJ2-5, is EAGVTQSPTHLIKTRGQQATLRCSPISGHTSVYWYQQALGLGLQFLLWYDEGEERNRGNFPPRFSGRQFPNYSSELNVNALELEDSALYLCASTTGNAETQYFGPGTRLLVL.

This clonotype was found a few times. The chain joins TRBV29-1 to TRBJ2-2; possibly TRBD1 for D (6 bases). This CDR3 has 13 residues. Germline values: CDR1 SQVTM, CDR2 ANQGSEA. The V end was cut by 2 bases, the J end by 4 bases, with 8 bases between. CDR3 region: CSVERGGTGELFF. The CDR3 DNA reads TGCAGCGTTGAAAGAGGGGGCACCGGGGAGCTGTTTTTT.

The chain employs TRBV5-1 and TRBJ1-1, with D hard to call. The V gene lost 2 bases and the J gene lost 5 bases, with 16 bases spanning the gap. Germline-derived CDR1 and CDR2 are SGHRS and YFSETQ. The CDR3 is 15 amino acids. CDR3 loop: CASSLPGPEGTEAFF. The CDR3 DNA is TGCGCCAGCAGCTTACCAGGACCCGAAGGGACTGAAGCTTTCTTT.

V and J are TRBV2 and TRBJ1-5; tentatively, D is TRBD1 (5 bases). The CDR3 sequence is 15 residues long. Trimming stripped 6 bases from V and 2 bases from J, with 14 bases between. Germline CDR1 SNHLY, CDR2 FYNNEI. Here the CDR3 reads CASRGTRRGNQPQHF. CDR3 in DNA: TGTGCCAGCAGGGGGACCCGGCGCGGCAATCAGCCCCAGCATTTT.

This clonotype was seen repeatedly, ten times or more. The chain has TRBV12-3 or TRBV12-4 and TRBJ1-6; D gene unclear. The CDR3 contains 13 residues. Trimming removed 3 bases at V and 10 bases at J, with 10 bases between. The CDR3 sequence: CASSLPSGSPLHF. The CDR3 DNA is TGTGCCAGCAGTTTGCCATCCGGATCACCCCTCCACTTT.

This chain's CDR3 is CANGLGQNYGYTF. For the CDR3, the DNA is TGTGCCAACGGCTTAGGACAGAACTATGGCTACACCTTC. This chain uses TRBV10-3 with TRBJ1-2; possibly TRBD1 for D (6 bases). With 10 bases removed from V and 2 bases from J, the gap between germline ends came to 14 bases. This CDR3 is built from 13 residues. The germline V gene encodes CDR1 ENHRY and CDR2 SYGVKD.